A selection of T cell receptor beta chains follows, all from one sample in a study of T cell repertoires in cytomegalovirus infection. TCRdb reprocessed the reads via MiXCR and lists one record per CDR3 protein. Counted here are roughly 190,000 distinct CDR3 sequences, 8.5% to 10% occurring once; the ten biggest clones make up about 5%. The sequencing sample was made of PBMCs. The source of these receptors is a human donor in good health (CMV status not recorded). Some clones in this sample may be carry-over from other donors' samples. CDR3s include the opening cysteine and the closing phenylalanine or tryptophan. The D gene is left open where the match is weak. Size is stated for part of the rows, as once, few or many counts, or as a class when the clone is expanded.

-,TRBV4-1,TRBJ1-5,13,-,CASSPSPDQPQHF,TGCGCCAGCAGCCCAAGCCCCGATCAGCCCCAGCATTTT
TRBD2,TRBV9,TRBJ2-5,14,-,CASSERLAEETQYF,TGTGCCAGCAGCGAAAGACTAGCGGAAGAGACCCAGTACTTC
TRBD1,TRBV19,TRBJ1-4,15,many,CASTEGTGSNEKLFF,TGTGCCAGTACCGAGGGGACAGGAAGCAATGAAAAACTGTTTTTT
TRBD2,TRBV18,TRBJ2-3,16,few,CASSPRGLGALDTQYF,TGTGCCAGCTCACCGAGGGGACTAGGAGCTCTAGATACGCAGTATTTT
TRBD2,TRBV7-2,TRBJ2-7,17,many,CASSLAGASLAGSEQYF,TGTGCCAGCAGCTTAGCTGGGGCGTCGCTAGCGGGTAGCGAGCAGTACTTC
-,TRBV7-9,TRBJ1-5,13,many,CASSPLGNQPQHF,TGTGCCAGCAGCCCTTTGGGGAATCAGCCCCAGCATTTT
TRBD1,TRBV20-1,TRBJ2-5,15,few,CSARPGQIAQETQYF,TGCAGTGCTCGGCCGGGACAGATAGCCCAAGAGACCCAGTACTTC
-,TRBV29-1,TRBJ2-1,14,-,CSVIYRESNNEQFF,TGCAGCGTTATCTATCGCGAGAGTAACAATGAGCAGTTCTTC
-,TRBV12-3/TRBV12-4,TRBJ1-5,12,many,CASSLVGQPQHF,TGTGCCAGCAGCTTAGTGGGTCAGCCCCAGCATTTT
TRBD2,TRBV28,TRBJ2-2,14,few,CASSYRTSGGELFF,TGTGCCAGCAGTTATCGGACTAGCGGTGGGGAGCTGTTTTTT